The 20 T cell receptor beta chains below were found in one sample sequenced in a study of CD8 T cells in Susac syndrome. cDNA came from about 0.51 to 1 ug RNA primed by random hexamers. One entry per CDR3 protein results from TCRdb running MiXCR on the immunoSEQ multiplex PCR reads. The sample holds about 130,000 distinct CDR3 sequences, approximately 79% seen once. Sequenced material: CD8+ T cells from PBMCs. The receptors stem from a human donor with multiple sclerosis.

The chain combines TRBV2 with TRBJ1-2; 8 bases fit TRBD1. CDR1 and CDR2 (germline): SNHLY, FYNNEI. V shed 3 bases and J 0 bases; nucleotides not matched to a gene: 15. The CDR3 consists of 19 residues. The CDR3 coding sequence is TGTGCCAGCAGTGAGGTTAAGGTGACAGGGGCGGAAGCTAACTATGGCTACACCTTC. The encoded protein is CASSEVKVTGAEANYGYTF. The full variable domain, its missing parts supplied by reference TRBV2 and TRBJ1-2, is EPEVTQTPSHQVTQMGQEVILRCVPISNHLYFYWYRQILGQKVEFLVSFYNNEISEKSEIFDDQFSVERPDGSNFTLKIRSTKLEDSAMYFCASSEVKVTGAEANYGYTFGSGTRLTVV.

The CDR3 loop reads CSVGVGAGANVLTF. The CDR3 DNA is TGCAGCGTGGGGGTGGGCGCTGGGGCCAACGTCCTGACTTTC. This chain links TRBV29-1 with TRBJ2-6; D is perhaps TRBD1 or TRBD2 (5 bases each). The V and J ends lost 6 bases and 2 bases respectively, with 11 bases between them. The CDR3 has 14 residues. Germline CDR1 SQVTM, CDR2 ANQGSEA.

The J gene is TRBJ2-3, the V gene TRBV12-3 or TRBV12-4, with 9 nucleotides matching TRBD2. This CDR3 has 16 residues. Trimming took 3 bases from V and 3 from J; bases not matched to a gene: 7. CDR3 region: CASSLFSGGRTDTQYF. CDR3 DNA sequence: TGTGCCAGCAGTTTGTTTAGCGGGGGACGGACAGATACGCAGTATTTT.

This clonotype occurred a few times. This chain uses TRBV6-1 with TRBJ2-7, with D maybe TRBD2 (6 bases). The CDR3 runs to 15 residues. The V gene's germline CDR1 is MNHNS and CDR2 SASEGT. The V end lost 6 bases, the J end lost 3 bases, and 18 bases lay between the germline ends. CDR3 in DNA: TGTGCCAGCAGGGGGAAGCGGGTGCCATTCTACGAGCAGTACGTC. Translating gives CASRGKRVPFYEQYV.

The gene calls are TRBV20-1 and TRBJ1-4; the match to TRBD1 covers 10 bases. CDR3 length equals 17 residues. Trimming took 4 bases from V and 2 from J; bases not matched to a gene: 10. Germline V gene lookup returns CDR1 DFQATT and CDR2 SNEGSKA (reference sequence). In nucleotides, the CDR3 is TGCAGTGCTAACACCTGGGGACAGGGGATCACTAATGAAAAACTGTTTTTT. It encodes CSANTWGQGITNEKLFF.

This chain uses TRBV2 with TRBJ1-1; tentatively, D is TRBD1 (6 bases). Germline assignment: CDR1 SNHLY and CDR2 FYNNEI. Trimming removed 6 bases from V and 1 base from J, with 9 bases in between. CDR3 length equals 13 residues. This CDR3 is CASRGAENTEAFF. For the CDR3, the DNA is TGTGCCAGCAGGGGGGCCGAGAACACTGAAGCTTTCTTT.

This clonotype showed up just once. The CDR3 bases are TGTGCCAGCAACGGGGGGAGCTCCTACAATGAGCAGTTCTTC. This translates into CASNGGSSYNEQFF. V and J are TRBV27 and TRBJ2-1; 7 nucleotides agree with TRBD2. Germline V gene sequence: CDR1 MNHEY, CDR2 SMNVEV (reference sequence). J gave up 0 bases and V 7 bases, and 3 bases lay outside the gene matches. This CDR3 spans 14 amino acids.

V usage is TRBV12-3 or TRBV12-4 and J usage is TRBJ1-5; D perhaps matches TRBD1 (5 bases). V lost 3 bases to trimming and J lost 5 bases, with 14 bases between them. The CDR3 extends over 15 amino acids. CDR3 coding DNA: TGTGCCAGCAGTTTTTCGGGGGACCCAGATCAGCCCCAGCATTTT. Translating gives CASSFSGDPDQPQHF.

The chain uses TRBV28 and TRBJ1-5; no clear D gene. Germline-derived CDR1 and CDR2 are MDHEN and SYDVKM. The CDR3 is 15 residues long. The V end lost 5 bases, the J end lost 3 bases, and 14 bases lay between the germline ends. The CDR3 reads CASSPSTFNNQPQHF. CDR3 nucleotides: TGTGCCAGCAGTCCTTCTACCTTCAACAATCAGCCCCAGCATTTT.

The CDR3 region is CASSELGEGNTIYF. The CDR3 nucleotides read TGTGCCAGCAGCGAGCTGGGGGAAGGAAACACCATATATTTT. The chain carries TRBV7-2 and TRBJ1-3; D might be TRBD1 (5 bases). Trimming pared 5 bases from V and 4 bases from J, leaving 12 bases between. This CDR3 spans 14 amino acids. CDR1 and CDR2 (germline): SGHTA, FQGNSA. Full variable domain (remainder filled in from reference TRBV7-2 and TRBJ1-3): GAGVSQSPSNKVTEKGKDVELRCDPISGHTALYWYRQSLGQGLEFLIYFQGNSAPDKSGLPSDRFSAERTGGSVSTLTIQRTQQEDSAVYLCASSELGEGNTIYFGEGSWLTVV.

The V gene is TRBV30, the J gene TRBJ2-1; 13 nucleotides match TRBD2. The CDR3 runs 15 residues. After removal of 1 base from V and 6 bases from J, the junction contained 3 bases not matched to a gene. CDR1 and CDR2 (germline): GTSNPN, SVGIG (reference sequence). The CDR3 DNA sequence: TGTGCCTGGAGTGCCGGGACTAGCGGGACCAATGAGCAGTTCTTC. Its translation: CAWSAGTSGTNEQFF.

V gene TRBV2 combines with J gene TRBJ1-2; the D gene is possibly TRBD1 (5 bases). The CDR3 totals 12 residues. Germline V gene data show CDR1 as SNHLY and CDR2 as FYNNEI. V dropped 7 bases and J dropped 7 bases, with 13 bases sitting between them. CDR3 sequence (DNA): TGTGCCAGCACCCATTTAGGGGTTGGCTACACCTTC. Protein product: CASTHLGVGYTF.

The CDR3 DNA is TGTGCCAGCAGCTTAGGAGGTGCAAGCACAGATACGCAGTATTTT. This sequence encodes CASSLGGASTDTQYF. V usage is TRBV7-6 and J usage is TRBJ2-3, with no clear D. Germline V gene sequence: CDR1 SGHVS, CDR2 FNYEAQ. V was cut by 1 base and J by 0 bases, with 8 bases left in between. The CDR3 spans 15 residues.

The chain joins TRBV19 to TRBJ2-3; TRBD1 matches at 7 bases. J lost 5 bases, V lost 8 bases, and 4 bases had no gene match. This CDR3 contains 12 residues. CDR1 is LNHDA and CDR2 is SQIVND in the germline V gene (reference sequence). CDR3 DNA: TGTGCCAGTCGAACAGGGGTAGATACGCAGTATTTT. Translating it yields CASRTGVDTQYF.

The chain recombines TRBV28 with TRBJ2-1; TRBD2 might be the D (6 bases). The V end lost 2 bases, the J end lost 0 bases, and 11 bases lay between the germline ends. CDR1 MDHEN and CDR2 SYDVKM come from the germline V gene. This CDR3 has 16 residues. The CDR3: CASSLTASASYNEQFF. The CDR3 region has the DNA TGTGCCAGCAGTTTAACTGCTAGCGCCTCCTACAATGAGCAGTTCTTC.

This chain uses TRBV6-6 with TRBJ1-1; TRBD1 might be the D (6 bases). Per the germline V gene, CDR1 is MNHNY and CDR2 is SVGAGI (reference sequence). The V end lost 6 bases, the J end lost 6 bases, and 14 bases lay between the germline ends. The CDR3 consists of 13 residues. CDR3 nucleotide sequence: TGTGCCAGCAGCGCCCCAGGGGAAGCTGAAGCTTTCTTT. It specifies CASSAPGEAEAFF.

This rearrangement joins TRBV19 to TRBJ2-7; D perhaps matches TRBD2 (5 bases). The V end was cut by 0 bases, the J end by 5 bases, with 11 bases between. CDR3 length: 14 residues. Germline V gene sequence: CDR1 LNHDA, CDR2 SQIVND (reference sequence). The CDR3 nucleotides are TGTGCCAGTAGTATAGATTTAGAGGGCCACGAGCAGTACGTC. It encodes CASSIDLEGHEQYV.

The genes are TRBV20-1 and TRBJ2-1; D assignment may be TRBD1 or TRBD2 (5 bases each). Germline loops: CDR1 DFQATT, CDR2 SNEGSKA (reference sequence). The CDR3 length is 15 residues. V lost 6 bases, J lost 2 bases, and 17 bases lay in between. This CDR3 reads CSARSRDLPYNEQFF. The DNA for the CDR3 is TGCAGTGCAAGGAGCCGGGACCTCCCCTACAATGAGCAGTTCTTC.

This clonotype has more than one count but fewer than ten. This chain links TRBV11-2 with TRBJ2-7, with D possibly being TRBD2 (6 bases). CDR3 length equals 16 residues. Between the trimmed V and J ends, which lost 4 bases and 3 bases, there was a span of 19 bases. Looked up from germline, CDR1 is SGHAT and CDR2 is FQNNGV. The CDR3 nucleotides read TGTGCCAGCAGCTCTCTAGGAGGAGGAGGGGACTACGAGCAGTACGTC. It specifies CASSSLGGGGDYEQYV.

This chain links TRBV6-5 with TRBJ2-1; D gene unclear. This CDR3 comprises 13 residues. Germline CDR1 reads MNHEY; CDR2 reads SVGAGI. V gave up 0 bases and J gave up 8 bases, with 8 bases separating them. Here the CDR3 DNA reads TGTGCCAGCAGTTACTCGAGCGTATATGAGCAGTTCTTC. It yields the protein CASSYSSVYEQFF.